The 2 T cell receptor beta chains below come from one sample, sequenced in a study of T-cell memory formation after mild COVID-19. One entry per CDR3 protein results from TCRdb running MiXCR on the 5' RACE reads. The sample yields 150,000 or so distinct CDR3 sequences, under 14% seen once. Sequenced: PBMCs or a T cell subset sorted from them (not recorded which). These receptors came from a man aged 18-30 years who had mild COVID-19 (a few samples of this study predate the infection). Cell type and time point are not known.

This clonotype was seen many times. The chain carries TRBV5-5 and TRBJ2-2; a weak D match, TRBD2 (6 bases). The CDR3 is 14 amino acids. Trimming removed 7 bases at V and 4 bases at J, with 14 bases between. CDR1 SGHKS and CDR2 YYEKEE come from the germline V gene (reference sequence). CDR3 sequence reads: CASRWEVATGELFF. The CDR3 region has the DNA TGTGCCAGCCGGTGGGAGGTGGCCACCGGGGAGCTGTTTTTT.

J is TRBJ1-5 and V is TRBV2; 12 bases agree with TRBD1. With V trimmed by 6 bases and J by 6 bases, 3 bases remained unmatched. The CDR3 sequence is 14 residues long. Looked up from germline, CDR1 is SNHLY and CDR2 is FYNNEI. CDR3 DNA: TGTGCCAGCAGGGGGACAGGGGGCTTTCAGCCCCAGCATTTT. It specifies CASRGTGGFQPQHF.